The source of this T cell receptor beta chain is a study of T cell changes during pregnancy in multiple sclerosis. Germline lookup yields CDR1 MNHEY and CDR2 SVGAGI. V lost 5 bases and J lost 0, with 8 bases in between. The CDR3 totals 14 residues. The table came from immunoSEQ multiplex PCR; TCRdb's copy has only in-frame clones and leaves some out. The sample lists more than 80,000 clones; about 95% were seen once. The sample in question was peripheral blood, obtained in the second trimester of pregnancy. This chain uses TRBV6-5 with TRBJ1-3; no reliable D call. This sequence was found in a female donor with multiple sclerosis, enrolled in a pregnancy study. The CDR3 nucleotides read TGTGCCAGCAGTAAAGTGAGCTCTGGAAACACCATATATTTT. Its protein product is CASSKVSSGNTIYF.